This TCR beta chain was documented in a study of cytomegalovirus exposure and HLA in healthy donors. Whole-study results and caveats: Later analysis reportedly placed an Asian-associated ancestry cluster below the roughly 700-donor mean in N-insertions. Certain indistinguishable V segments, among them TRBV6-2 and TRBV6-3, were excluded. HLA allele associations emerged for under 20,000 TCR beta sequences in a later analysis, at 0.05 false discovery rate. A later analysis showed TCR association rates differing by HLA locus, peaking at DRB1 and lowest at HLA-C.

This CDR3 comprises 16 residues. CDR1 and CDR2 from the germline V gene are KGHSH and LQKENI. The ends lost 5 bases at V and 0 bases at J; junction bases unmatched: 7. For this clone: Its antigen is undetermined.

Primers for the PCR totalled 60 Vbeta and 13 Jbeta. The protocol was immunoSEQ multiplex PCR, while the TCRdb copy is restricted to in-frame clones and leaves out a portion. The profile shows about 160,000 clones, just over 70% of them singletons. Sequenced: PBMCs. The sequence came from a man younger than 35 in good health and CMV-seropositive. This rearrangement joins TRBV18 to TRBJ2-3, with 8 bases that match TRBD2. The CDR3 here is CASSIIAGPSTDTQYF. The CDR3 DNA sequence: TGTGCCAGCTCAATTATAGCGGGACCTAGCACAGATACGCAGTATTTT.